The 32 T cell receptor beta chains below were found in one sample sequenced in a study of shared clonotypes between healthy human individuals. Assay: immunoSEQ multiplex PCR; the TCRdb copy retains only in-frame clones and omits some. The sample has more than 2,000,000 clones; about 92% are singletons. The specimen was naive CD4+ T cells from PBMCs. Stated subset: CD45RA+ positively selected. The receptors derive from a man between 18 and 35 years old in good health. Some clones in this sample may be carry-over from other donors' samples.

The rearrangement links TRBV6-5 to TRBJ1-2, with no clear D. The germline V and J ends were trimmed by 2 bases and 8 bases, with 21 bases remaining between them. The CDR3 extends over 16 amino acids. CDR1 MNHEY and CDR2 SVGAGI come from the germline V gene. As DNA, the CDR3 is TGTGCCAGCAGTTACCTCCATATGCTTCGTCCAGAGGGCTACACCTTC. It codes for CASSYLHMLRPEGYTF.

This clone has more than one count but fewer than ten. The chain carries TRBV18 and TRBJ2-7, with a possible D match to TRBD2 (6 bases). Germline CDR1 KGHSH, CDR2 LQKENI. This CDR3 comprises 13 residues. The ends were cut back, 5 bases at V and 6 bases at J, with 14 bases in the middle. CDR3 DNA sequence: TGTGCCAGCTCATATAATGGGGGGATCGAGCAGTACTTC. This codes for CASSYNGGIEQYF.

As concerns this clone: Additional DNA sequences in this sample encode the identical CDR3. The rearrangement links TRBV7-2 to TRBJ1-3; possible D gene TRBD1, 5 bases. This CDR3 has 13 amino acids. Trimming cost V 5 bases and J 4 bases, with 9 bases left between them. The germline gives CDR1 SGHTA, CDR2 FQGNSA. The DNA for the CDR3 is TGTGCCAGCAGCCCTAGGGGAGGAAACACCATATATTTT. This encodes CASSPRGGNTIYF. Looking up the rest from reference TRBV7-2 and TRBJ1-3 gives the full variable domain: GAGVSQSPSNKVTEKGKDVELRCDPISGHTALYWYRQSLGQGLEFLIYFQGNSAPDKSGLPSDRFSAERTGGSVSTLTIQRTQQEDSAVYLCASSPRGGNTIYFGEGSWLTVV.

This clone has only one observation. The V and J genes are TRBV6-5 and TRBJ2-1; 7 positions agree with TRBD2. This CDR3 comprises 16 residues. With 3 bases clipped from V and 2 bases from J, the junction kept 7 bases outside the gene matches. Germline V gives CDR1 MNHEY, CDR2 SVGAGI. CDR3 sequence: CASSYRGGGAYNEQFF. CDR3 nucleotide sequence: TGTGCCAGCAGTTATAGGGGCGGGGGAGCCTACAATGAGCAGTTCTTC.

Remarks on this clone: The same CDR3 is also encoded by other DNA sequences in this sample. V and J are TRBV7-3 and TRBJ2-7; 10 nucleotides agree with TRBD1. The CDR3 has 13 residues. The V segment lost 2 bases and the J segment 9 bases; nucleotides outside the gene matches: 4. CDR1 is SGHTA, CDR2 FQGTGA, per germline. DNA of the CDR3: TGTGCCAGCAGCTTACGACAGGGGGCAGGGCAGTACTTC. Encoded protein: CASSLRQGAGQYF.

This sequence joins TRBV7-8 and TRBJ2-5; 13 nucleotides agree with TRBD2. The CDR3 consists of 16 residues. CDR1 and CDR2 from the germline V gene are SGHVS and FQNEAQ. The junction had 6 bases not matched to a gene; V was cut back by 1 base and J by 7 bases. The CDR3 protein is CASSLVLAGGPRTQYF. CDR3 DNA sequence: TGTGCCAGCAGCTTAGTACTAGCGGGAGGGCCGCGGACCCAGTACTTC.

The J gene is TRBJ2-2, the V gene TRBV10-3; 7 positions agree with TRBD1. The V gene's germline CDR1 is ENHRY and CDR2 SYGVKD. This CDR3 spans 17 amino acids. Trimming removed 6 bases from V and 1 base from J; junction bases left unmatched: 11. The chain's CDR3 is CAISLDTGARNTGELFF. In nucleotides, the CDR3 is TGTGCCATCAGCCTAGATACAGGGGCGAGGAACACCGGGGAGCTGTTTTTT.

CDR3: CASSVSTGGGYTF. The CDR3 coding sequence is TGTGCCAGCAGCGTATCGACAGGCGGTGGCTACACCTTC. This chain links TRBV9 with TRBJ1-2, with a weak D call TRBD1 (6 bases). Germline CDR1 reads SGDLS; CDR2 reads YYNGEE. With 1 base removed from V and 7 bases from J, the gap between germline ends came to 11 bases. This CDR3 has 13 amino acids.

The chain employs TRBV28 and TRBJ2-1; 16 bases are shared with TRBD2. Germline V gives CDR1 MDHEN, CDR2 SYDVKM. The CDR3 extends over 16 amino acids. The V segment lost 6 bases and the J segment 7 bases; nucleotides outside the gene matches: 6. The CDR3 region is CASSLGTSGRANEQFF. As DNA, the CDR3 is TGTGCCAGCAGCCTCGGGACTAGCGGGAGGGCGAATGAGCAGTTCTTC.

V gene TRBV6-1 combines with J gene TRBJ2-7; weak D call: TRBD2 (5 bases). The ends were cut back, 6 bases at V and 2 bases at J, with 17 bases in the middle. Per the germline V gene, CDR1 is MNHNS and CDR2 is SASEGT. The length of the CDR3 is 15 residues. The DNA of the CDR3 is TGTGCCAGCAGGCGGATTTCCGGGAACCCCTACGAGCAGTACTTC. As protein: CASRRISGNPYEQYF.

This clone was recorded only once. J is TRBJ2-3 and V is TRBV5-1; the match to TRBD2 covers 8 bases. CDR1 and CDR2 (germline): SGHRS, YFSETQ. The CDR3 contains 17 residues. The V segment lost 5 bases and the J segment 3 bases; nucleotides outside the gene matches: 14. CDR3 residues: CASRQVPAGGGTDTQYF. Written as DNA, the CDR3 is TGCGCCAGCAGACAGGTCCCCGCGGGAGGTGGGACAGATACGCAGTATTTT.

The chain links TRBV30 to TRBJ2-3; 14 nucleotides match TRBD2. Unmatched junction bases numbered 9, after V lost 3 bases and J lost 10 bases. Germline assignment: CDR1 GTSNPN and CDR2 SVGIG (reference sequence). The CDR3 extends over 15 amino acids. CDR3 DNA sequence: TGTGCCTGGAGCGATAGACTAGCGGGAGGGCTATCGCAGTATTTT. Residues: CAWSDRLAGGLSQYF.

The V and J genes are TRBV28 and TRBJ2-7, with D possibly being TRBD1 or TRBD2 (6 bases each). V was shortened by 3 bases and J by 7 bases, with 19 bases between the two germline ends. Per the germline V gene, CDR1 is MDHEN and CDR2 is SYDVKM. CDR3 length: 15 residues. Here the CDR3 DNA reads TGTGCCAGCAGTTTCCTTCGGGGGCCTCCGGGAGAGCAGTACTTC. Translated: CASSFLRGPPGEQYF.

The V gene is TRBV25-1, the J gene TRBJ1-2; possible D gene TRBD1, 6 bases. V was trimmed by 6 bases and J by 7 bases, leaving 18 bases between them. CDR1 and CDR2 (germline): MGHDK, SYGVNS. The CDR3 is 14 amino acids. CDR3 residues: CASSPPGGVGGYTF. The CDR3 bases are TGTGCCAGCAGCCCCCCGGGGGGCGTGGGTGGCTACACCTTC.

This sequence joins TRBV28 and TRBJ2-3; TRBD1 matches at 10 bases. The ends lost 6 bases at V and 1 base at J; junction bases unmatched: 10. CDR3 length: 17 residues. Per the germline V gene, CDR1 is MDHEN and CDR2 is SYDVKM. CDR3 amino acids: CASRLGPGTGGTDTQYF. In DNA, the CDR3 is TGTGCCAGCAGACTTGGCCCCGGGACAGGGGGCACAGATACGCAGTATTTT.

V is TRBV11-2 and J is TRBJ2-5; TRBD2 matches 8 bases. V was pared by 5 bases and J by 5 bases, with 10 bases of the junction left unmatched. The CDR3 totals 15 residues. Looked up from germline, CDR1 is SGHAT and CDR2 is FQNNGV. The CDR3: CASSGGGSSGETQYF. The CDR3, as DNA: TGTGCCAGCAGCGGAGGGGGATCTAGCGGGGAGACCCAGTACTTC.

Regarding this clone: The sample contains more than one DNA sequence encoding this CDR3. This chain uses TRBV9 with TRBJ1-2, with a tentative D call TRBD1 (5 bases). Germline V gives CDR1 SGDLS, CDR2 YYNGEE. Trimming took off 4 bases at V and 4 bases at J, with 11 bases between the two ends. The CDR3 covers 13 residues. This chain's CDR3 is CASSPRDGYGYTF. CDR3 DNA: TGTGCCAGCAGCCCACGGGACGGCTATGGCTACACCTTC.

This clone was detected only once. One junction end disagrees with the germline gene, perhaps due to a read error. This chain links TRBV4-3 with TRBJ1-1; no firm D call. CDR3 size: 16 residues. Germline CDR1 is LGHNA and CDR2 is YSLEER. The CDR3, as DNA: TGCGCCAGCAGCCAAGAAAAAAGGACCCCCCCAGGAGAGAGAGTCTTT. The encoded protein is CASSQEKRTPPGERVF.

This clone was detected once. The chain couples TRBV6-6 to TRBJ2-1; 7 nucleotides match TRBD2. The CDR3 length is 13 residues. CDR1 MNHNY and CDR2 SVGAGI come from the germline V gene (reference sequence). Trimming took 7 bases from V and 3 from J; bases not matched to a gene: 3. CDR3 DNA: TGTGCCAGCAAGGGCGGGAGCTACAATGAGCAGTTCTTC. Amino acid sequence: CASKGGSYNEQFF.

The J gene is TRBJ2-7, the V gene TRBV28; 8 bases are a match to TRBD1. Trimming took 7 bases from V and 3 from J; bases not matched to a gene: 17. In germline, CDR1 is MDHEN, CDR2 SYDVKM. The CDR3 covers 17 residues. CDR3 residues: CASTRDRGAPTVYEQYF. The CDR3 nucleotides are TGTGCCAGCACGCGAGACAGGGGCGCACCCACTGTCTACGAGCAGTACTTC.

The chain uses TRBV5-1 and TRBJ2-7, with TRBD2 as a possible D gene (6 bases). V was clipped by 1 base and J by 3 bases, with 11 bases between them. CDR3 length: 14 residues. Germline V lookup: CDR1 SGHRS, CDR2 YFSETQ. The CDR3 bases are TGCGCCAGCAGCTTGAAGGAGGGCGGCTACGAGCAGTACTTC. Translating it yields CASSLKEGGYEQYF.

Remarks on this clone: Other DNA sequences in this specimen translate into the identical CDR3. The gene calls are TRBV5-1 and TRBJ2-3; 13 nucleotides agree with TRBD2. After removal of 3 bases from V and 1 base from J, the junction contained 2 bases not matched to a gene. The CDR3 covers 16 residues. Looked up from germline, CDR1 is SGHRS and CDR2 is YFSETQ. CDR3 nucleotide sequence: TGCGCCAGCAGCTGGGGGACTAGCGGGGGCACAGATACGCAGTATTTT. This sequence encodes CASSWGTSGGTDTQYF.

The V and J genes are TRBV7-2 and TRBJ1-5; D is unresolved. The germline V gene has CDR1 SGHTA and CDR2 FQGNSA. The CDR3 loop spans 16 amino acids. Trimming took 4 bases from V and 2 from J, leaving 15 bases between them. The CDR3 loop is CASSSVSARGNQPQHF. CDR3 coding DNA: TGTGCCAGCAGCTCTGTGAGCGCCCGAGGCAATCAGCCCCAGCATTTT.

This rearrangement joins TRBV4-3 to TRBJ2-4, with D perhaps matching TRBD2 (6 bases). Trimming took off 1 base at V and 2 bases at J, with 12 bases between the two ends. Germline lookup yields CDR1 LGHNA and CDR2 YSLEER. This CDR3 is 16 amino acids long. Here the CDR3 reads CASSQVGSGSKNIQYF. In DNA, the CDR3 is TGCGCCAGCAGCCAAGTCGGGAGTGGGTCCAAAAACATTCAGTACTTC.

Details on this clone: Mismatch with germline at one junction end may stem from a read error. The chain carries TRBV5-1 and TRBJ1-1; D ambiguous. CDR1 is SGHRS and CDR2 is YFSETQ in the germline V gene. The CDR3 consists of 14 residues. As DNA, the CDR3 is TGCGCCAGCAGCCTCGGGCCCTCGAACAGTGAAGCTTTCTTT. Translation: CASSLGPSNSEAFF.

This chain joins TRBV7-2 and TRBJ2-7, with TRBD1 matching 8 bases. CDR3 length: 14 amino acids. The trim removed 4 bases at V and 2 bases at J, leaving 4 bases unmatched. CDR1 is SGHTA and CDR2 is FQGNSA in the germline V gene. The CDR3 nucleotides are TGTGCCAGCAGCTGGGGGACAGGAACCTACGAGCAGTACTTC. It encodes CASSWGTGTYEQYF.

This clone was seen a few times. J is TRBJ1-2 and V is TRBV2, with D possibly matching TRBD1 (5 bases). The V gene's germline CDR1 is SNHLY and CDR2 FYNNEI. Trimming removed 7 bases from V and 1 base from J, with 7 bases in between. There are 12 residues in the CDR3. The CDR3: CASTRVNYGYTF. The CDR3 DNA reads as TGTGCCAGCACCAGGGTTAACTATGGCTACACCTTC.

Points on this clone: Other DNA variants within this sample encode the same CDR3. The rearrangement uses TRBV5-1 and TRBJ2-5; TRBD2 agrees at 8 bases. CDR3 size: 14 residues. From germline, CDR1 is SGHRS and CDR2 YFSETQ. V shed 2 bases and J 2 bases; nucleotides not matched to a gene: 2. The CDR3 region has the DNA TGCGCCAGCAGCTTACTAGCGGTTCAAGAGACCCAGTACTTC. The encoded protein is CASSLLAVQETQYF.

This clone was counted once. This chain links TRBV9 with TRBJ2-6, with D possibly being TRBD1 (5 bases). The germline CDR1 and CDR2 sequences are SGDLS and YYNGEE. The CDR3 totals 15 residues. Trimming left V 6 bases short and J 0 bases short, with 10 bases between. The chain's CDR3 is CASTKGHSGANVLTF. Written as DNA, the CDR3 is TGTGCCAGCACCAAGGGGCACTCTGGGGCCAACGTCCTGACTTTC.

Notes on this clone: This CDR3 is also generated by other DNA sequences in the sample. The genes are TRBV6-5 and TRBJ2-1; TRBD1 aligns across 9 bases. This CDR3 comprises 13 residues. J was trimmed by 6 bases and V by 6 bases; bases with no gene match: 3. Germline V gene lookup returns CDR1 MNHEY and CDR2 SVGAGI. CDR3 sequence (DNA): TGTGCCAGCAGCCCGGACAGGGGCAATGAGCAGTTCTTC. Amino acids: CASSPDRGNEQFF.

Remarks on this clone: Additional DNA sequences in this sample encode the identical CDR3. The chain links TRBV27 to TRBJ2-7; possible D gene TRBD1, 6 bases. There are 13 residues in the CDR3. V lost 4 bases to trimming and J lost 0 bases, with 7 bases between them. CDR1 MNHEY and CDR2 SMNVEV come from the germline V gene (reference sequence). This chain's CDR3 is CASSSGDSYEQYF. Written as DNA, the CDR3 is TGTGCCAGCAGTTCAGGGGACTCCTACGAGCAGTACTTC.

The chain has TRBV5-1 and TRBJ2-1; D gene uncertain. V lost 0 bases and J 7 bases, leaving 14 bases between the germline ends. The CDR3 covers 15 residues. Germline assignment: CDR1 SGHRS and CDR2 YFSETQ. CDR3 in DNA: TGCGCCAGCAGCTTGGCCGGGCCTATGTTAAATGAGCAGTTCTTC. This sequence encodes CASSLAGPMLNEQFF.